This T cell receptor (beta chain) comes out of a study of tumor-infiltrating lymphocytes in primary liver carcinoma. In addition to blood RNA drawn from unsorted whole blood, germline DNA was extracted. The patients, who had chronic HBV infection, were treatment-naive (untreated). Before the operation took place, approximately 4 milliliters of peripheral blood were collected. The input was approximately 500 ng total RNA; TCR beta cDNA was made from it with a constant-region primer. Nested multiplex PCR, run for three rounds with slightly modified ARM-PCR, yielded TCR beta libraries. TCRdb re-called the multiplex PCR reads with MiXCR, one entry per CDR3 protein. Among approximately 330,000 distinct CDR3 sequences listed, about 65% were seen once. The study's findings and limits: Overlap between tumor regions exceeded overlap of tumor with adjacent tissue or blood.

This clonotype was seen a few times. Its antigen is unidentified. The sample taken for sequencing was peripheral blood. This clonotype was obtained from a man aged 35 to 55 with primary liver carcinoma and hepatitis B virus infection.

CDR3 region: CASSWGSPDLQFF. The CDR3 bases are TGCGCCAGCAGCTGGGGGAGTCCTGATCTGCAGTTCTTC. V and J are TRBV5-1 and TRBJ2-1, with D perhaps assigned TRBD1 or TRBD2 (5 bases each). Per germline, CDR1 SGHRS and CDR2 YFSETQ. This CDR3 has 13 residues. Trimming left V 3 bases short and J 12 bases short, with 16 bases between.